This TCR beta chain was captured by sequencing in a study of shared clonotypes between healthy human individuals. V shed 4 bases and J 0 bases; nucleotides not matched to a gene: 10. CDR3 length: 17 amino acids. Germline CDR1 SGDLS, CDR2 YYNGEE. Data came from immunoSEQ multiplex PCR; TCRdb stores just in-frame clones and leaves some out. This table has roughly 1,600,000 clones, around 98.5% appearing once. Sample: naive CD4+ T cells sorted from blood. Subset reported: CD45RA+ positively selected. The clonotype was recovered from a man aged 25 to 45 in good health. The chain employs TRBV9 and TRBJ2-1; 7 bases map to TRBD2. Written as DNA, the CDR3 is TGTGCCAGCAGCTCAAGGGCGGGCGGGAGCTCCTACAATGAGCAGTTCTTC. Its translation is CASSSRAGGSSYNEQFF.